This T cell receptor (beta chain) was captured in a study of neoadjuvant anti-PD-1 for oral cavity cancer. This CDR3 has 14 amino acids. Clones were sequenced by immunoSEQ multiplex PCR, and TCRdb holds only the in-frame ones, with some missing. The profile shows about 23,000 clones, more than 40% of them singletons. Indicated time point: after neoadjuvant nivolumab, at surgical resection. This receptor was taken from a person between 40 and 85 years old with oral cavity squamous cell carcinoma. This chain links TRBV21-1 with TRBJ2-3; the DNA was not compared with TRBD1, the D call given in the table. TRBV21-1 is a pseudogene. This material consisted of tumor tissue, taken after nivolumab (anti-PD-1) treatment. CDR3 sequence (DNA): TGTGCCAGGACAGCGTCAGGGGGCGCAGATACGCAGTATTTT. Its protein product is CARTASGGADTQYF.